A single sample is the source of the 28 T cell receptor beta chains below, sequenced in a study of breast tumors, draining lymph nodes, adjacent tissues. Samples came from axillary lymph nodes draining the breast cancer. TCRdb passed the multiplex PCR reads through MiXCR, listing each CDR3 protein once. The repertoire holds 150,000 to 200,000 distinct CDR3 sequences, with 25% to 40% as singletons. The specimen was axillary lymph node tissue. The receptor set was obtained from a female donor with breast cancer. Some clones in this sample may be carry-over from other donors' samples.

This clonotype was seen many times. The chain is built from TRBV3-1 and TRBJ1-5, with D uncertain. CDR3 length: 14 amino acids. Trimming pared 5 bases from V and 4 bases from J, leaving 12 bases between. Germline lookup yields CDR1 LGHDT and CDR2 YNNKEL (reference sequence). This CDR3 reads CASSTGSGNQPQHF. CDR3 in DNA: TGTGCCAGCAGCACGGGAAGTGGAAATCAGCCCCAGCATTTT.

The rearrangement uses TRBV12-3 or TRBV12-4 and TRBJ2-5; 13 positions agree with TRBD2. The CDR3 sequence is 15 residues long. Trimming at V came to 5 bases and at J to 3 bases, leaving 3 bases not matched to a gene. In DNA, the CDR3 is TGTGCCAGCAGTACGGGACTAGCGGGAAAAGAGACCCAGTACTTC. Its translation: CASSTGLAGKETQYF.

There are many counts of this clonotype. This sequence joins TRBV24-1 and TRBJ2-3, with 16 positions matching TRBD2. CDR3 size: 20 residues. Germline V gene sequence: CDR1 KGHDR, CDR2 SFDVKD. Losses at the gene ends were 1 base for V and 1 base for J; bases not matched to a gene: 7. Here the CDR3 DNA reads TGTGCCACCAGTGATTTTCTGGGACTAGCGGGAGGGGGCGGCACAGATACGCAGTATTTT. It codes for CATSDFLGLAGGGGTDTQYF.

This clonotype was seen repeatedly, ten times or more. The chain combines TRBV6-6 with TRBJ1-2; 7 bases fit TRBD1. V trimming: 6 bases; J trimming: 0 bases; junction bases outside the gene matches: 13. Germline CDR1 MNHNY, CDR2 SVGAGI (reference sequence). The CDR3 contains 17 residues. The CDR3 DNA reads TGTGCCAGCAGACGTACTATTGGACAGGAAGCTAACTATGGCTACACCTTC. This sequence encodes CASRRTIGQEANYGYTF.

V usage is TRBV5-1 and J usage is TRBJ2-7, with D maybe TRBD2 (6 bases). The CDR3 sequence is 14 residues long. Trimming removed 3 bases from V and 3 bases from J, with 13 bases in between. Looked up from germline, CDR1 is SGHRS and CDR2 is YFSETQ. The CDR3: CASSSTHGGYEQYF. DNA for the CDR3: TGCGCCAGCAGCTCGACCCACGGGGGCTACGAGCAGTACTTC.

This clonotype has more than one count but fewer than ten. The V call is TRBV27, the J call TRBJ2-7, with 7 bases matching TRBD1. The CDR3 spans 17 residues. From germline, CDR1 is MNHEY and CDR2 SMNVEV (reference sequence). J gave up 3 bases and V 0 bases, and 11 bases lay outside the gene matches. The CDR3 sequence is CASSLSPRGRPHYEQYF. DNA for the CDR3: TGTGCCAGCAGTTTATCCCCAAGGGGGCGTCCCCACTACGAGCAGTACTTC.

This clonotype occurred many times. The chain combines TRBV5-4 with TRBJ2-5; D not resolved. Trimming took 2 bases from V and 3 from J, leaving 8 bases between them. CDR1 is SGHNT, CDR2 YYREEE, per germline (reference sequence). CDR3 length equals 13 residues. The CDR3 here is CASSFIREETQYF. In nucleotides, the CDR3 is TGTGCCAGCAGCTTTATAAGAGAAGAGACCCAGTACTTC.

This clonotype was seen at least ten times. This rearrangement joins TRBV7-6 to TRBJ2-5, with 10 bases that match TRBD2. Germline V CDR1 and CDR2: SGHVS, FNYEAQ. The CDR3 has 16 residues. After removal of 2 bases from V and 5 bases from J, the junction contained 8 bases not matched to a gene. The CDR3 coding sequence is TGTGCCAGCAGCTTACGGCCTAGCGGGAGTGCGGAGACCCAGTACTTC. Its protein product is CASSLRPSGSAETQYF.

This chain uses TRBV6-2 or TRBV6-3 with TRBJ2-7; 9 nucleotides agree with TRBD2. Germline V gene lookup returns CDR1 MNHEY and CDR2 SVGEGT. The CDR3 runs 18 residues. V was pared by 0 bases and J by 7 bases, with 16 bases of the junction left unmatched. The CDR3 DNA reads as TGTGCCAGCAGTTACTCGATACGACGGCGGGAGGGCTTGAGGGAGCAGTACTTC. Translating it yields CASSYSIRRREGLREQYF.

This clonotype has at least ten counts. The chain combines TRBV19 with TRBJ1-5; TRBD1 aligns across 8 bases. J was trimmed by 0 bases and V by 3 bases; bases with no gene match: 10. The length of the CDR3 is 18 residues. CDR1 is LNHDA and CDR2 is SQIVND in the germline V gene (reference sequence). The CDR3 nucleotides read TGTGCCAGTAGTATTTGGACAGGGCTTCCCCATAGCAATCAGCCCCAGCATTTT. Protein sequence: CASSIWTGLPHSNQPQHF.

This clonotype occurred once. A clone one base away is much larger, so this may be a read error. V is TRBV10-3 and J is TRBJ2-1; 9 nucleotides line up with TRBD2. Looked up from germline, CDR1 is ENHRY and CDR2 is SYGVKD. The CDR3 has 16 amino acids. J was trimmed by 8 bases and V by 10 bases; bases with no gene match: 18. The CDR3 spells CATRKTRGGSGHEQFF. CDR3 sequence (DNA): TGTGCCACCAGGAAAACGCGGGGGGGGTCCGGGCATGAGCAGTTCTTC.

The chain couples TRBV5-8 to TRBJ2-5; TRBD2 matches 7 bases. This CDR3 is built from 15 residues. In germline, CDR1 is SGHTS, CDR2 YDEGEE. Trimming took 4 bases from V and 3 from J; bases not matched to a gene: 9. The DNA for the CDR3 is TGTGCCAGCAGCCCGAGACTAGCCGGAGAAGAGACCCAGTACTTC. This codes for CASSPRLAGEETQYF.

Many counts were recorded for this clonotype. This chain uses TRBV6-1 with TRBJ1-2; D gene ambiguous. CDR3 length: 11 amino acids. Germline CDR1 and CDR2: MNHNS and SASEGT. V gave up 6 bases and J gave up 5 bases, with 7 bases separating them. The CDR3 reads CASRELYGYTF. The CDR3 coding sequence is TGTGCCAGCAGGGAGCTATATGGCTACACCTTC.

This clonotype has more than one count but fewer than ten. A much larger clone sits a single nucleotide away, making a read error possible. The V call is TRBV11-2, the J call TRBJ2-5; D unclear. Germline CDR1 and CDR2: SGHAT and FQNNGV. The CDR3 is made up of 13 amino acids. This CDR3 is CAGSLSAEETQYF. CDR3 nucleotides: TGTGCCGGCAGCTTATCGGCAGAAGAGACCCAGTACTTC.

A word on this clonotype: A much more abundant neighbour one base away suggests this may be a read error. The chain is built from TRBV6-5 and TRBJ2-1; D is possibly TRBD2 (6 bases). The CDR3 has 13 amino acids. From germline, CDR1 is MNHEY and CDR2 SVGAGI. The CDR3 loop is CASSHSRGNEQFF. CDR3 DNA: TGTGCCAGCAGTCACTCTCGGGGGAATGAGCAGTTCTTC.

In its sample, this clonotype was seen many times. This chain joins TRBV6-2 or TRBV6-3 and TRBJ2-3; TRBD1 matches 9 bases. The CDR3 has 14 residues. CDR1 MNHEY and CDR2 SVGEGT come from the germline V gene. The V and J ends lost 6 bases and 4 bases, in that order; junction bases with no gene match: 5. The CDR3 reads CASRGTGRADTQYF. CDR3 sequence (DNA): TGTGCCAGCAGAGGGACAGGGAGGGCAGATACGCAGTATTTT.

Ten or more counts support this clonotype. The germline gene is not matched at one end of the junction; a read error may be the cause. V and J are TRBV7-7 and TRBJ2-5; D is unclear. This CDR3 is built from 15 residues. The germline V gene encodes CDR1 SSHAT and CDR2 FNYEAQ (reference sequence). This CDR3 is CASSLQWARQETQYF. CDR3 bases: TGTGCTAGCAGCCTACAATGGGCGCGTCAAGAGACCCAGTACTTC.

This clonotype was counted at least ten times. The chain employs TRBV24-1 and TRBJ2-2; 7 nucleotides agree with TRBD1. The germline V gene encodes CDR1 KGHDR and CDR2 SFDVKD. The CDR3 consists of 16 residues. The V gene end was trimmed by 4 bases and the J gene end by 3 bases; junction bases not matched to a gene: 7. The CDR3 region has the DNA TGTGCCACCAGTGACCAGAGGGGGCGCGACACCGGGGAGCTGTTTTTT. Protein: CATSDQRGRDTGELFF.

This clonotype was found once. The chain recombines TRBV9 with TRBJ2-1; no definite D call. The germline V gene has CDR1 SGDLS and CDR2 YYNGEE. Trimming cost V 0 bases and J 3 bases, with 13 bases left between them. CDR3 length: 16 residues. CDR3 nucleotide sequence: TGTGCCAGCAGCGTAGGGTCCATGATGGACTACAATGAGCAGTTCTTC. The encoded protein is CASSVGSMMDYNEQFF.

Remarks on this clonotype: The CDR3 end shows no conserved phenylalanine or tryptophan, and so a read error is likely. This chain uses TRBV20-1 with TRBJ2-7; possibly TRBD1 or TRBD2 for D (5 bases each). Per germline, CDR1 DFQATT and CDR2 SNEGSKA (reference sequence). The CDR3 is made up of 12 amino acids. The ends were cut back, 3 bases at V and 5 bases at J, with 11 bases in the middle. The CDR3 DNA reads as TGCAGTGCTAGTTGGGACGGCCACGAGCAGTACCTC. Residues: CSASWDGHEQYL.

V usage is TRBV12-3 or TRBV12-4 and J usage is TRBJ2-5; the match to TRBD1 covers 7 bases. Germline trimming cut 5 bases from V and 2 bases from J; bases unmatched to any gene: 17. The CDR3 totals 18 residues. This chain's CDR3 is CASSTGQVHSYEQETQYF. CDR3 coding DNA: TGTGCCAGCAGTACCGGACAGGTCCACTCCTACGAGCAAGAGACCCAGTACTTC.

This clonotype was seen at least ten times. This chain joins TRBV5-6 and TRBJ2-2, with D perhaps TRBD1 (5 bases). The germline V gene has CDR1 SGHDT and CDR2 YYEEEE. This CDR3 has 14 amino acids. V shed 4 bases and J shed 3 bases, with 10 bases lying between them. In nucleotides, the CDR3 is TGTGCCAGCAGCCGAACAGGAGACACCGGGGAGCTGTTTTTT. This codes for CASSRTGDTGELFF.

This clonotype occurred a few times. J is TRBJ2-1 and V is TRBV27; D might be TRBD1 (7 bases). Trimming shortened V by 4 bases and J by 2 bases, and 15 bases separated the two germline ends. The CDR3 covers 16 residues. Germline lookup yields CDR1 MNHEY and CDR2 SMNVEV (reference sequence). The CDR3 DNA reads as TGTGCCAGCAGTTCTCGACAGGGAGGCCCCTACAATGAGCAGTTCTTC. This sequence encodes CASSSRQGGPYNEQFF.

About this clonotype: A read error may be the cause here, since a much bigger clone is one base away. Because it lacks the conserved phenylalanine or tryptophan at the end, this CDR3 is likely a read error. The V and J genes are TRBV6-4 and TRBJ1-2; 7 positions match TRBD1. The CDR3 extends over 15 amino acids. Trimming took 0 bases from V and 4 from J; bases not matched to a gene: 5. The germline gives CDR1 MRHNA, CDR2 SNTAGT. CDR3 nucleotide sequence: TGTGCCAGCAGTGACTCCGCGACAGGGCCCTATGGCTACACCCTC. Translating gives CASSDSATGPYGYTL.

The chain joins TRBV7-2 to TRBJ2-6; TRBD2 aligns across 10 bases. Trimming at V came to 5 bases and at J to 4 bases, leaving 5 bases not matched to a gene. This CDR3 is built from 16 residues. The V gene's germline CDR1 is SGHTA and CDR2 FQGNSA. In nucleotides, the CDR3 is TGTGCCAGCAGCAAAAGCGGGAGGGCCGGGGCCAACGTCCTGACTTTC. Its translation is CASSKSGRAGANVLTF.

About this clonotype: A single base separates this from a much larger clone, so it may be a read error. The CDR3 ends on some other residue instead of the conserved phenylalanine or tryptophan, so this is likely a read error. J is TRBJ2-5 and V is TRBV7-9; 10 bases are a match to TRBD2. This CDR3 spans 13 amino acids. Germline V gene sequence: CDR1 SEHNR, CDR2 FQNEAQ (reference sequence). Trimming removed 6 bases from V and 7 bases from J; junction bases left unmatched: 5. In DNA form, the CDR3 reads TGTGCCAGCAGTCTAGCGGGGGACGGGACCCAGTACTCC. Translation: CASSLAGDGTQYS.

This chain links TRBV20-1 with TRBJ2-5, with D possibly TRBD2 on 6 matching bases. Germline values: CDR1 DFQATT, CDR2 SNEGSKA (reference sequence). The CDR3 is made up of 14 amino acids. V gave up 6 bases and J gave up 5 bases, with 19 bases separating them. The CDR3 reads CSARGLAGFETQYF. DNA for the CDR3: TGCAGTGCCCGTGGACTTGCGGGGTTTGAGACCCAGTACTTC.

In this sample, this clonotype turned up many times. The chain joins TRBV5-1 to TRBJ1-2, with D unclear. Germline V gene data show CDR1 as SGHRS and CDR2 as YFSETQ. The CDR3 length is 13 residues. Trimming took 0 bases from V and 4 from J, leaving 7 bases between them. This CDR3 reads CASSLGHTYGYTF. The CDR3 nucleotides are TGCGCCAGCAGCTTGGGTCACACCTATGGCTACACCTTC.